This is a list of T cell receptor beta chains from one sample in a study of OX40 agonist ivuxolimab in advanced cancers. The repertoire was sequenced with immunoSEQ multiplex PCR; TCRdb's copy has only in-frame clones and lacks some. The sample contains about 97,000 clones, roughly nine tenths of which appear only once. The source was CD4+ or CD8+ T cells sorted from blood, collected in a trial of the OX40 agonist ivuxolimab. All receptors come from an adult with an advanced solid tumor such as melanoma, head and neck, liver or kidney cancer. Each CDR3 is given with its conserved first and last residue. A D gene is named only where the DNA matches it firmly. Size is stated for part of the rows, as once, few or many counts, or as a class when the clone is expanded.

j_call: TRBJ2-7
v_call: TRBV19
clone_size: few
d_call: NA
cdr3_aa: CASSIDGGSSYEQYF
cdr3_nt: TGTGCCAGTAGTATAGATGGGGGGAGCTCCTACGAGCAGTACTTC

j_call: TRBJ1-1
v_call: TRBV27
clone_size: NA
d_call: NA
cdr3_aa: CASSSYETVNTEAFF
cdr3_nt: TGTGCCAGCAGTTCATACGAGACAGTGAACACTGAAGCTTTCTTT

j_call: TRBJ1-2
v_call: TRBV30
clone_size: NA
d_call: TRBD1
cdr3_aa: CAWSVQGETDYTF
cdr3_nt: TGTGCCTGGAGTGTACAGGGGGAAACTGACTACACCTTC

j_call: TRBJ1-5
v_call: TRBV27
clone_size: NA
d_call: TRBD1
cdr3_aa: CASRGLGQGLNQPQHF
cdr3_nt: TGTGCCAGCAGAGGTTTGGGACAGGGACTTAATCAGCCCCAGCATTTT

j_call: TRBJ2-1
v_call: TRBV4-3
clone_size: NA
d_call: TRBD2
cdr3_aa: CASSQEERASGYNEQFF
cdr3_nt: TGCGCCAGCAGCCAAGAAGAGAGGGCTAGCGGCTACAATGAGCAGTTCTTC

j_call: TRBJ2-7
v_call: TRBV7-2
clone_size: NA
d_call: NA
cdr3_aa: CASSFSGTSYEQYF
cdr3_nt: TGTGCCAGCAGCTTCTCCGGGACATCCTACGAGCAGTACTTC

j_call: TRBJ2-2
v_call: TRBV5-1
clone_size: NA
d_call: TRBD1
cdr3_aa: CASSSLTGAGELFF
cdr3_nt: TGCGCCAGCAGCTCCCTTACAGGGGCCGGGGAGCTGTTTTTT

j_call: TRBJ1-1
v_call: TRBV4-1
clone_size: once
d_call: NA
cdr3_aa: CASSQGVRVNTEAFF
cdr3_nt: TGCGCCAGCAGCCAAGGGGTCAGGGTGAACACTGAAGCTTTCTTT

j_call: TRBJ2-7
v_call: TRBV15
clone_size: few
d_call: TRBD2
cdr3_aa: CATSRGLAGYEQYF
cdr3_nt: TGTGCCACCAGCAGGGGACTAGCGGGATACGAGCAGTACTTC

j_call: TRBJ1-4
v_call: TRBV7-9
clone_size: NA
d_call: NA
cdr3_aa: CASERGAGEKLFF
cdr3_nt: TGTGCCAGCGAGAGGGGGGCCGGGGAAAAACTGTTTTTT

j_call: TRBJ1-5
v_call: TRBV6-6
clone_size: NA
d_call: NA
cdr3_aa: CASSYGGGGQPQHF
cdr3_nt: TGTGCCAGCAGTTACGGAGGGGGGGGTCAGCCCCAGCATTTT

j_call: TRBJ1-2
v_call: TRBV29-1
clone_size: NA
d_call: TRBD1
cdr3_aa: CSVLSRDRGNYGYTF
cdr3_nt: TGCAGCGTCCTCTCCCGGGACAGGGGAAACTATGGCTACACCTTC

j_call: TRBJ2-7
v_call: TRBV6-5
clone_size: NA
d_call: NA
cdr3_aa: CASSYPSQGSYEQYF
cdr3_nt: TGTGCCAGCAGTTACCCCTCTCAGGGTTCCTACGAGCAGTACTTC

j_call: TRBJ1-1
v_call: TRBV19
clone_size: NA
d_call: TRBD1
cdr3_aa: CASTPLTGKNTEAFF
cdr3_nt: TGTGCCAGTACCCCCTTGACAGGGAAGAACACTGAAGCTTTCTTT

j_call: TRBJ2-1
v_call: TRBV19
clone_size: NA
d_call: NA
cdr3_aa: CASSTWGADNEQFF
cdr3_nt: TGTGCCAGTAGCACCTGGGGGGCCGACAATGAGCAGTTCTTC

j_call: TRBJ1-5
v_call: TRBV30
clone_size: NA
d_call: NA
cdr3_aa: CAWSVGAGVGSQPQHF
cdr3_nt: TGTGCCTGGAGTGTCGGGGCAGGGGTAGGAAGTCAGCCCCAGCATTTT

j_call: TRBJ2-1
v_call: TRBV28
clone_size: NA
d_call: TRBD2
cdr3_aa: CASSSSGGASFF
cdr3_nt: TGTGCCAGCAGTTCTAGCGGGGGGGCGTCGTTCTTC

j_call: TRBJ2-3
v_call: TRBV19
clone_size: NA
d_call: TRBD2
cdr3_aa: CASSILSGTGTDTQYF
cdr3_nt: TGTGCCAGTAGTATCCTTAGCGGGACTGGCACAGATACGCAGTATTTT

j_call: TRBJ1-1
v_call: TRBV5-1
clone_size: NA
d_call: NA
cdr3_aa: CASSLIIRTSGPAFF
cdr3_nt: TGCGCCAGCAGCTTGATTATTCGGACGTCAGGTCCAGCTTTCTTT

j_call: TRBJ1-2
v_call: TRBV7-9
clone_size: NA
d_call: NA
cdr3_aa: CASSYAGARNYGYTF
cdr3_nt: TGTGCCAGCAGCTATGCAGGAGCAAGAAACTATGGCTACACCTTC

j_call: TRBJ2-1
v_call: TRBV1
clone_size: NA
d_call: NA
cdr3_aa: CTRILGAGGLFDNEQFF
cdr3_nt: TGCACCAGGATCCTCGGGGCAGGGGGATTATTCGACAATGAGCAGTTCTTC

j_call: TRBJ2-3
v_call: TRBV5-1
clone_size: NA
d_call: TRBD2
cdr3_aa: CASSLERGGDTQYF
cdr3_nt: TGCGCCAGCAGCTTGGAGCGGGGGGGAGATACGCAGTATTTT

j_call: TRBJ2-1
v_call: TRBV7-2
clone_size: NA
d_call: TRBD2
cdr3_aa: CATAGDNEQFF
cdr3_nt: TGTGCCACCGCGGGGGACAATGAGCAGTTCTTC

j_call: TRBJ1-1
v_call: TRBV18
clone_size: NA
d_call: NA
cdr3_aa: CASSRAGTLNTEAFF
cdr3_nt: TGTGCCAGCTCACGTGCCGGGACACTGAACACTGAAGCTTTCTTT

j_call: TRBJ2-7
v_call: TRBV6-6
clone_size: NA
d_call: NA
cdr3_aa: CASSYTGLLASYEQYF
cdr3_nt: TGTGCCAGCAGTTACACAGGACTTCTAGCCTCCTACGAGCAGTACTTC

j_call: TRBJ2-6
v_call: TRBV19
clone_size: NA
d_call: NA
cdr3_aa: CASSIAPSGANVLTF
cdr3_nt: TGTGCCAGTAGTATCGCGCCCTCGGGGGCCAACGTCCTGACTTTC

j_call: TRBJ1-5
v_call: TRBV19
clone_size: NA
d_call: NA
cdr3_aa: CASSIGRPIGGPKPQHF
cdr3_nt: TGTGCCAGTAGTATAGGGAGACCGATTGGGGGGCCTAAGCCCCAGCATTTT

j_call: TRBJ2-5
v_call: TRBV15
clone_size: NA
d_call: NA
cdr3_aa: CATSRDLGLWTQYF
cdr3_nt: TGTGCCACCAGCAGAGATCTCGGGCTATGGACCCAGTACTTC

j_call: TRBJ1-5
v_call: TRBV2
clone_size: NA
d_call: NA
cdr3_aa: CASAWDNSLQPQHF
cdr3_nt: TGTGCCAGCGCGTGGGATAATAGCCTTCAGCCCCAGCATTTT

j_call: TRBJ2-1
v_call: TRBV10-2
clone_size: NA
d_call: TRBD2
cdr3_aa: CASTGTSGVHEQFF
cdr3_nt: TGCGCCAGCACCGGGACTAGCGGGGTGCATGAGCAGTTCTTC

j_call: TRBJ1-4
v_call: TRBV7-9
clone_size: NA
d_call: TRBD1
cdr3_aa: CASSPGQVSTNEKLFF
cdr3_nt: TGTGCCAGCAGCCCGGGACAGGTGTCAACTAATGAAAAACTGTTTTTT

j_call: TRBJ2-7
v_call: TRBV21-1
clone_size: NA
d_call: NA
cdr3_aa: CASSPVKGIDAKQYF
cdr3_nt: TGTGCCAGCAGCCCAGTAAAAGGGATCGATGCTAAGCAGTACTTC

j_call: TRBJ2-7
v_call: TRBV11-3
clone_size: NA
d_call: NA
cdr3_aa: CASSLEGQGGYEQYF
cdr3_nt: TGTGCCAGCAGCTTAGAGGGGCAGGGCGGCTACGAGCAGTACTTC

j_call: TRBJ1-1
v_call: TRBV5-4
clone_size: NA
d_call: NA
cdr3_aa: CASSLEGEW
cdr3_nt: TGTGCCAGCAGCTTGGAAGGGGAATGG

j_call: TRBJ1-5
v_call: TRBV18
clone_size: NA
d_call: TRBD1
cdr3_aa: CASSPLPPGQGANQPQHF
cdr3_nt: TGTGCCAGCTCACCTTTACCCCCGGGACAGGGGGCGAATCAGCCCCAGCATTTT

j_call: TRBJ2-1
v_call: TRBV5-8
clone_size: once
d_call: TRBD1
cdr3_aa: CASRLPGQGVEQFF
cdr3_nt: TGTGCCAGCAGGCTCCCGGGACAGGGCGTCGAGCAGTTCTTC

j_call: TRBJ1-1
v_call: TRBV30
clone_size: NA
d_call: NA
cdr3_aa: CAWIEQGYMNTEAFF
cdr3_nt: TGTGCCTGGATTGAACAGGGATACATGAACACTGAAGCTTTCTTT

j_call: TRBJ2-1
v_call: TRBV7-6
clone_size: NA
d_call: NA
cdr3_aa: CASSLFRGNEQFF
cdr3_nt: TGTGCCAGCAGCTTATTTAGGGGCAATGAGCAGTTCTTC

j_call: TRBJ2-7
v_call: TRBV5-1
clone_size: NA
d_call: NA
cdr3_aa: CASSFGGADEQYF
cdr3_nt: TGCGCCAGCAGCTTTGGGGGAGCTGACGAGCAGTACTTC

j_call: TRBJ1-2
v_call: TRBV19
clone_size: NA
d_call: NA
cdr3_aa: CASSIDPGFYGYTF
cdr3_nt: TGTGCCAGTAGTATAGACCCAGGCTTCTATGGCTACACCTTC

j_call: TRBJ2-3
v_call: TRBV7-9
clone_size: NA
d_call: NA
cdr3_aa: CASSSLISTDTQYF
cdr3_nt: TGTGCCAGCAGTTCGCTGATAAGCACAGATACGCAGTATTTT

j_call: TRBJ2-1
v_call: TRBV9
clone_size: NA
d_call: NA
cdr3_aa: CASSPSSRVWEQFF
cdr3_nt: TGTGCCAGCAGCCCCTCCTCCAGGGTTTGGGAGCAGTTCTTC

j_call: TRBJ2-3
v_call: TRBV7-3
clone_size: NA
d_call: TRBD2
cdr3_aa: CASSSTAGGPYTQYF
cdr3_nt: TGTGCCAGCAGCTCGACAGCGGGAGGGCCGTATACGCAGTATTTT

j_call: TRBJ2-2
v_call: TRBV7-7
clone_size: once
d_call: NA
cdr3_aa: CASSSDGPGELFF
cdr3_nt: TGTGCTAGCAGCTCGGACGGGCCCGGGGAGCTGTTTTTT

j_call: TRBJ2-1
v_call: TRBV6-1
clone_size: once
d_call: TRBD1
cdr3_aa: CASRRDRGNNEQFF
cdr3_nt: TGTGCCAGCAGGAGGGACAGGGGTAACAATGAGCAGTTCTTC

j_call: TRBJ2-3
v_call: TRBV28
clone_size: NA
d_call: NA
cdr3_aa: CASSSGADTQYF
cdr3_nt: TGTGCCAGCAGTTCCGGGGCAGATACGCAGTATTTT

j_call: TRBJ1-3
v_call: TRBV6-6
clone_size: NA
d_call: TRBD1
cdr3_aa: CASSSHGQGGDTIYF
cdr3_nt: TGTGCCAGCAGCAGCCACGGGCAGGGGGGGGACACCATATATTTT

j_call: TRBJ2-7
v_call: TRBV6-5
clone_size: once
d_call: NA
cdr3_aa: CASSYSMNGEYEQYF
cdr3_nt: TGTGCCAGCAGTTACTCGATGAACGGGGAGTACGAGCAGTACTTC

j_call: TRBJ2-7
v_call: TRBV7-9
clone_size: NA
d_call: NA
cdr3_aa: CASSLLHDEQYF
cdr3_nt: TGTGCCAGCAGCTTACTTCACGACGAGCAGTACTTC

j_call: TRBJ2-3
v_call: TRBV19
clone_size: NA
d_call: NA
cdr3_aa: CASSPDRLGLDTQYF
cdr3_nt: TGTGCCAGTAGTCCCGACCGACTGGGTCTTGATACGCAGTATTTT